The 28 T cell receptor beta chains presented below share a single source sample, sequenced in a study of T cell repertoires in cytomegalovirus infection. These receptors have no identified antigens. TCRdb itself ran the reads through MiXCR, one entry per CDR3 protein. The sample holds under 200,000 distinct CDR3 sequences, about 22% seen once. Specimen: CD8+ T cells from cultured PBMCs, collected from culture after CMV antigen stimulation. These receptors all come from a human donor in good health (CMV status not recorded). Some clones in this sample may be carry-over from other donors' samples.

This clonotype was counted between two and nine times. The chain uses TRBV5-6 and TRBJ2-1; TRBD1 matches at 8 bases. The CDR3 spans 14 residues. Germline V gene data show CDR1 as SGHDT and CDR2 as YYEEEE. The J segment lost 3 bases and the V segment lost 6 bases, leaving 5 bases of the junction unmatched. CDR3 DNA sequence: TGTGCCAGCACCTTCGGGACAGGCTACAATGAGCAGTTCTTC. This gives the protein CASTFGTGYNEQFF.

V and J are TRBV7-2 and TRBJ1-1; D is ambiguous. V was shortened by 1 base and J by 1 base, with 7 bases between the two germline ends. This CDR3 is built from 14 residues. The germline V gene encodes CDR1 SGHTA and CDR2 FQGNSA. This CDR3 reads CASSLDGKNTEAFF. CDR3 nucleotides: TGTGCCAGCAGCTTAGACGGAAAGAACACTGAAGCTTTCTTT.

The chain links TRBV9 to TRBJ1-5; D remains ambiguous. The V end was cut by 4 bases, the J end by 2 bases, with 13 bases between. This CDR3 is built from 15 residues. Germline V gene lookup returns CDR1 SGDLS and CDR2 YYNGEE. The CDR3 loop is CASSPGPGGNQPQHF. CDR3 nucleotides: TGTGCCAGCAGCCCCGGGCCCGGAGGCAATCAGCCCCAGCATTTT.

This rearrangement joins TRBV7-2 to TRBJ2-7, with no clear D. Trimming removed 2 bases from V and 1 base from J, with 6 bases in between. Germline V gene data show CDR1 as SGHTA and CDR2 as FQGNSA. The CDR3 is 13 amino acids. The CDR3 region is CASSLLDSYEQYF. The CDR3 coding sequence is TGTGCCAGCAGCTTATTGGATTCCTACGAGCAGTACTTC.

This clonotype has only a few counts. The chain employs TRBV7-2 and TRBJ1-5; 8 bases are shared with TRBD1. The CDR3 totals 15 residues. J gave up 3 bases and V 5 bases, and 6 bases lay outside the gene matches. CDR1 is SGHTA and CDR2 is FQGNSA in the germline V gene. CDR3 in amino acids: CASSPDRADNQPQHF. The CDR3, as DNA: TGTGCCAGCAGCCCGGACAGGGCTGACAATCAGCCCCAGCATTTT.

The V call is TRBV7-2, the J call TRBJ1-5; maybe TRBD1 (5 bases). Looked up from germline, CDR1 is SGHTA and CDR2 is FQGNSA. The CDR3 loop spans 17 amino acids. Trimming cost V 5 bases and J 0 bases, with 17 bases left between them. The CDR3 is CASSLRGVDDSNQPQHF. CDR3 bases: TGTGCCAGCAGCCTTCGGGGGGTGGACGATAGCAATCAGCCCCAGCATTTT.

This clonotype has just a few counts. This rearrangement joins TRBV7-9 to TRBJ2-7, with D perhaps TRBD1 (6 bases). The germline V and J ends were trimmed by 4 bases and 3 bases, with 13 bases remaining between them. Germline V gene data show CDR1 as SEHNR and CDR2 as FQNEAQ (reference sequence). CDR3 length: 14 residues. CDR3 residues: CASSSRTVYYEQYF. The CDR3 DNA reads as TGTGCCAGCAGCTCGCGGACAGTATACTACGAGCAGTACTTC.

This clonotype was counted between two and nine times. Here the CDR3 DNA reads TGTGCCAGCAGTGACGGACCGATGAACACTGAAGCTTTCTTT. This encodes CASSDGPMNTEAFF. The J gene is TRBJ1-1, the V gene TRBV6-5; no definite D call. This CDR3 comprises 14 residues. Germline loops: CDR1 MNHEY, CDR2 SVGAGI. The germline V and J ends were trimmed by 5 bases and 0 bases, with 10 bases remaining between them.

The chain employs TRBV7-8 and TRBJ2-7; D assignment may be TRBD1 or TRBD2 (7 bases each). V was pared by 1 base and J by 0 bases, with 10 bases between. The CDR3 covers 15 residues. The germline CDR1 and CDR2 sequences are SGHVS and FQNEAQ. The CDR3 protein is CASSLERDSSYEQYF. In nucleotides, the CDR3 is TGTGCCAGCAGCTTAGAGCGGGACAGCTCCTACGAGCAGTACTTC.

The DNA for the CDR3 is TGTGCCAGCAGTTACCCCCGACAGGGGGCTAACACCGGGGAGCTGTTTTTT. Its protein product is CASSYPRQGANTGELFF. The chain has TRBV6-2 or TRBV6-3 and TRBJ2-2, with 10 bases identical to TRBD1. Germline CDR1 and CDR2: MNHEY and SVGEGT. The CDR3 totals 17 residues. The V and J ends lost 2 bases and 2 bases, in that order; junction bases with no gene match: 5.

This clonotype was found a few times. J is TRBJ2-7 and V is TRBV7-2; 8 bases are shared with TRBD2. Trimming cost V 5 bases and J 5 bases; bases outside gene matches: 8. CDR3 length: 14 amino acids. Germline CDR1 is SGHTA and CDR2 is FQGNSA. The CDR3, as DNA: TGTGCCAGCAGCCTCTCGGGGGGGCTGGACGAGCAGTACTTC. The encoded protein is CASSLSGGLDEQYF. The variable domain in full, with the rest retrieved from reference TRBV7-2 and TRBJ2-7, is GAGVSQSPSNKVTEKGKDVELRCDPISGHTALYWYRQSLGQGLEFLIYFQGNSAPDKSGLPSDRFSAERTGGSVSTLTIQRTQQEDSAVYLCASSLSGGLDEQYFGPGTRLTVT.

V usage is TRBV10-3 and J usage is TRBJ2-3; no firm D call. In germline, CDR1 is ENHRY, CDR2 SYGVKD. V was shortened by 0 bases and J by 4 bases, with 8 bases between the two germline ends. The CDR3 totals 14 residues. Written as DNA, the CDR3 is TGTGCCATCAGTGAGTCAGCCAGACCAGATACGCAGTATTTT. Amino acids: CAISESARPDTQYF.

V is TRBV12-3 or TRBV12-4 and J is TRBJ2-3, with D uncertain. The ends were cut back, 6 bases at V and 8 bases at J, with 15 bases in the middle. The CDR3 runs to 13 residues. Here the CDR3 reads CASSFSPNRTQYF. As DNA, the CDR3 is TGTGCCAGCAGCTTCAGCCCGAACCGTACGCAGTATTTT.

This clonotype appeared a single time. The CDR3 DNA sequence: TGTGCCAGCAGCTTGGCGACAGGGGACCTCATCCTCTTCCCCTATGGCTACACCTTC. It translates to CASSLATGDLILFPYGYTF. This chain uses TRBV7-2 with TRBJ1-2; 8 nucleotides agree with TRBD1. V shed 3 bases and J 4 bases; nucleotides not matched to a gene: 19. The CDR3 has 19 amino acids. CDR1 is SGHTA, CDR2 FQGNSA, per germline. The whole variable domain, remainder taken from reference TRBV7-2 and TRBJ1-2, is GAGVSQSPSNKVTEKGKDVELRCDPISGHTALYWYRQSLGQGLEFLIYFQGNSAPDKSGLPSDRFSAERTGGSVSTLTIQRTQQEDSAVYLCASSLATGDLILFPYGYTFGSGTRLTVV.

This clonotype has a single count. The chain recombines TRBV7-1 with TRBJ2-7, with 10 bases matching TRBD1. TRBV7-1 is treated as an ORF (open reading frame) with a function not yet certain. The CDR3 totals 16 residues. The junction had 11 bases not matched to a gene; V was cut back by 5 bases and J by 4 bases. The CDR3: CASSPRTGQGSYEQYF. The CDR3 region has the DNA TGTGCCAGCAGCCCGCGCACGGGACAGGGGAGTTACGAGCAGTACTTC.

This clonotype was counted a few times. The chain recombines TRBV7-2 with TRBJ1-1; D possibly corresponds to TRBD1 (5 bases). CDR1 is SGHTA, CDR2 FQGNSA, per germline. V lost 5 bases and J lost 6, with 16 bases in between. The CDR3 is made up of 14 amino acids. The CDR3 nucleotides read TGTGCCAGCAGCCCATGGGAAGGGGTTGCTGAAGCTTTCTTT. Translated: CASSPWEGVAEAFF.

This clonotype was seen more than once but under ten times. The chain links TRBV7-6 to TRBJ2-3; D may be TRBD1 (6 bases). Germline assignment: CDR1 SGHVS and CDR2 FNYEAQ. Between the trimmed V and J ends, which lost 2 bases and 0 bases, there was a span of 12 bases. The CDR3 covers 16 residues. CDR3: CASSLIFTGSTDTQYF. CDR3 nucleotides: TGTGCCAGCAGCTTAATATTTACAGGGAGCACAGATACGCAGTATTTT.

In this sample, this clonotype turned up a few times. The chain employs TRBV9 and TRBJ2-7, with 8 bases matching TRBD1. J gave up 3 bases and V 4 bases, and 6 bases lay outside the gene matches. Germline-derived CDR1 and CDR2 are SGDLS and YYNGEE. The CDR3 covers 14 residues. The CDR3, as DNA: TGTGCCAGCAGCTTCGGACAGGGCAACTACGAGCAGTACTTC. Translating gives CASSFGQGNYEQYF.

This clonotype was picked up a small number of times. The rearrangement uses TRBV7-6 and TRBJ1-1; TRBD1 matches at 9 bases. This CDR3 is built from 14 residues. Trimming at V came to 7 bases and at J to 5 bases, leaving 8 bases not matched to a gene. Germline values: CDR1 SGHVS, CDR2 FNYEAQ. The CDR3 reads CASNPGTGLTEAFF. CDR3 nucleotides: TGTGCCAGCAACCCTGGGACAGGGTTGACTGAAGCTTTCTTT.

This chain connects TRBV6-1 to TRBJ1-5; D gene unclear. The CDR3 consists of 16 residues. Trimming left V 0 bases short and J 2 bases short, with 11 bases between. From germline, CDR1 is MNHNS and CDR2 SASEGT. CDR3 coding DNA: TGTGCCAGCAGTGAAGCGCGCCACAGTGGCAATCAGCCCCAGCATTTT. This gives the protein CASSEARHSGNQPQHF.

The chain combines TRBV4-2 with TRBJ1-2, with D perhaps TRBD1 (5 bases). There are 15 residues in the CDR3. Looked up from germline, CDR1 is LGHNA and CDR2 is YNFKEQ. Deletions cut 1 base from V and 2 bases from J, with 11 bases between. CDR3 amino acids: CASSQGAAGNYGYTF. DNA for the CDR3: TGTGCCAGCAGCCAAGGGGCCGCAGGGAACTATGGCTACACCTTC.

The J gene is TRBJ2-7, the V gene TRBV12-3 or TRBV12-4, with D perhaps given as TRBD1 or TRBD2 (5 bases each). This CDR3 region has 14 residues. With 2 bases removed from V and 7 bases from J, the gap between germline ends came to 15 bases. DNA of the CDR3: TGTGCCAGCAGTTTAAGGGGCAGTTCGGGGGAGCAGTACTTC. Translating gives CASSLRGSSGEQYF.

This chain joins TRBV6-1 and TRBJ2-6, with D perhaps TRBD1 (6 bases). V lost 5 bases, J lost 0 bases, and 17 bases lay in between. Per germline, CDR1 MNHNS and CDR2 SASEGT. This CDR3 comprises 18 residues. CDR3 DNA sequence: TGTGCCAGCAGTAAGACTACAGGGATCATCTCTGGGGCCAACGTCCTGACTTTC. Its protein is CASSKTTGIISGANVLTF.

This clonotype was observed a few times. The chain couples TRBV12-3 or TRBV12-4 to TRBJ1-2; no reliable D call. V was pared by 0 bases and J by 3 bases, with 5 bases between. The CDR3 has 13 residues. This CDR3 reads CASSLAGYYGYTF. In DNA, the CDR3 is TGTGCCAGCAGTTTAGCCGGATACTATGGCTACACCTTC.

J is TRBJ1-2 and V is TRBV4-1; the D is unclear. The CDR3 runs to 15 residues. Germline-derived CDR1 and CDR2 are MGHRA and YSYEKL. Trimming removed 3 bases at V and 1 base at J, with 12 bases between. The CDR3 nucleotides read TGCGCCAGCAGCCAGGTTTTGACAAATAACTATGGCTACACCTTC. Translation: CASSQVLTNNYGYTF.

This clonotype was counted between two and nine times. V usage is TRBV4-1 and J usage is TRBJ2-5; the match to TRBD1 covers 8 bases. The CDR3 covers 15 residues. CDR1 and CDR2 (germline): MGHRA, YSYEKL. Trimming removed 3 bases from V and 5 bases from J; junction bases left unmatched: 8. CDR3 bases: TGCGCCAGCAGCCAGTACCAGGGGGCGGGGGAGACCCAGTACTTC. Translation gives CASSQYQGAGETQYF.

This clonotype has at least ten counts. This sequence joins TRBV7-6 and TRBJ2-7, with unresolved D. V was trimmed by 5 bases and J by 0 bases, leaving 11 bases between them. Germline V gives CDR1 SGHVS, CDR2 FNYEAQ. This CDR3 has 14 residues. CDR3 protein: CASSPRVSSYEQYF. DNA for the CDR3: TGTGCCAGCAGCCCCCGGGTGAGCTCCTACGAGCAGTACTTC.

This clonotype turned up a few times. The rearrangement uses TRBV4-1 and TRBJ2-1; 9 positions agree with TRBD1. Germline values: CDR1 MGHRA, CDR2 YSYEKL. The CDR3 sequence is 16 residues long. J gave up 8 bases and V 2 bases, and 10 bases lay outside the gene matches. As DNA, the CDR3 is TGCGCCAGCAGCCAAATCCCGGGACAGGGTATCGATGAGCAGTTCTTC. Translation gives CASSQIPGQGIDEQFF.